This T cell receptor beta chain was sequenced for a study of OX40 agonist ivuxolimab in advanced cancers. For the study at large: Past anti-PD-1, anti-PD-L1 or anti-CTLA-4 therapy was accepted, and roughly 37% had received some. Among those treated, three patients had partial responses, one with hepatocellular carcinoma and two with cutaneous melanoma. Study-level findings and limits: People who partly responded at 0.1-3.0 mg/kg had some of the least clonal expansion seen. Also showing low normalized T-cell clonal expansion were some of the nonresponders.

This clone occurred once. Antigen specificity is unknown. Profiled with immunoSEQ multiplex PCR; TCRdb holds only in-frame clones, not every one. The sample consists of tens of thousands of clones, roughly 84% of them appearing once. The CDR3 extends over 15 amino acids. The germline V and J ends were trimmed by 4 bases and 3 bases, with 12 bases remaining between them. Germline CDR1 and CDR2: ENHRY and SYGVKD. The receptor was isolated from an adult with an advanced solid tumor such as melanoma, head and neck, liver or kidney cancer. The sequenced sample was CD4+ or CD8+ T cells sorted from blood, obtained in a trial of the OX40 agonist ivuxolimab. The chain recombines TRBV10-3 with TRBJ2-2, with D unclear. CDR3 nucleotide sequence: TGTGCCATCAGTGCAGAACGGATCCACACCGGGGAGCTGTTTTTT. This sequence encodes CAISAERIHTGELFF.